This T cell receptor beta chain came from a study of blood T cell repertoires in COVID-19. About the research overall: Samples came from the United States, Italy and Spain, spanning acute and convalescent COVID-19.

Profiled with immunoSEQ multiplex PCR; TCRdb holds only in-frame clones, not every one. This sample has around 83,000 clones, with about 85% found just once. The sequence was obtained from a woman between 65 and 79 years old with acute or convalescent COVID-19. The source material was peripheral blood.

The CDR3 region has the DNA TGTGCCAGCAGCGGGACAGGGTTCTTTAACTATGGCTACACCTTC. Amino acids: CASSGTGFFNYGYTF. J is TRBJ1-2 and V is TRBV3-1 (or the pseudogene TRBV3-2), with TRBD1 identical over 9 bases. The V gene's germline CDR1 is LGHDT and CDR2 YNNKEL (reference sequence). Germline trimming cut 5 bases from V and 1 base from J; bases unmatched to any gene: 5. This CDR3 comprises 15 residues.